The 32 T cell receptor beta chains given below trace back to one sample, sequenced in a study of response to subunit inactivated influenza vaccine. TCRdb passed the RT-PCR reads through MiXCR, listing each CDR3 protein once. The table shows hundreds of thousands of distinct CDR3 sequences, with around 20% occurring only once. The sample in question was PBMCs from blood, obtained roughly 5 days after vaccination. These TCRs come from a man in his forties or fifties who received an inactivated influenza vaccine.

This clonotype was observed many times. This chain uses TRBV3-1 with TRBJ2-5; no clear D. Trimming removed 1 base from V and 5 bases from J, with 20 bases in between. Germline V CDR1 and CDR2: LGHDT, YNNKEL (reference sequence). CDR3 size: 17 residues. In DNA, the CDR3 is TGTGCCAGCAGCCAAGGAGCGTTCGCATGGAGAGCTGAGACCCAGTACTTC. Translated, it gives CASSQGAFAWRAETQYF.

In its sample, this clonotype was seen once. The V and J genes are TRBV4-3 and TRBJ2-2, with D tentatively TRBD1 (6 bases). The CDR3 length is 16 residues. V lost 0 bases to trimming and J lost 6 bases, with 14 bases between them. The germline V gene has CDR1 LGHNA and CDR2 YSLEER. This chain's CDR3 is CASSQDLRGHAGELFF. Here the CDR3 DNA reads TGCGCCAGCAGCCAAGATCTCAGGGGCCATGCCGGGGAGCTGTTTTTT.

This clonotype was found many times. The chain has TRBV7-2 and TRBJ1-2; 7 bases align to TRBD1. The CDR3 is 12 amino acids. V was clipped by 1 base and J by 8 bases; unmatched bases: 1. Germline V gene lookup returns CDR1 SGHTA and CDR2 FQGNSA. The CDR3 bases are TGTGCCAGCAGCTTAGACAGGGGCGGCTACACCTTC. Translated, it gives CASSLDRGGYTF.

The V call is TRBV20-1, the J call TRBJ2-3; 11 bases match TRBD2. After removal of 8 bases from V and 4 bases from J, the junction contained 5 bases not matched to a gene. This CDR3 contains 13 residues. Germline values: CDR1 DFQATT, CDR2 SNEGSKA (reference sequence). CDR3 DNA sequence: TGCAGTTCGACTAGCGGGGCGCCAGATACGCAGTATTTT. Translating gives CSSTSGAPDTQYF.

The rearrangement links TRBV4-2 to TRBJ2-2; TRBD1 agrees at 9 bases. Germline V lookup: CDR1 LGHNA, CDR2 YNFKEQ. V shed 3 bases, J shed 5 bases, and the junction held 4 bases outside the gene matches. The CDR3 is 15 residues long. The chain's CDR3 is CASSQEGQGTGELFF. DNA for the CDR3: TGTGCCAGCAGCCAGGAAGGACAGGGGACCGGGGAGCTGTTTTTT.

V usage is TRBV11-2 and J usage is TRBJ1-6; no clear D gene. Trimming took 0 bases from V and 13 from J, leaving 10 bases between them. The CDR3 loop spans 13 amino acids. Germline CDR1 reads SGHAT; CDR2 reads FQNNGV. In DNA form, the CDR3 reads TGTGCCAGCAGCTTAGATCCCGTTCCCCCCCTCCACTTT. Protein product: CASSLDPVPPLHF.

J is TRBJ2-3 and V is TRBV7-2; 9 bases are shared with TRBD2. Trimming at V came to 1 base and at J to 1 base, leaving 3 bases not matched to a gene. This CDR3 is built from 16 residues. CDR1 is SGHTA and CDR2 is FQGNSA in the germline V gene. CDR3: CASSLGGGRGTDTQYF. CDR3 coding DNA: TGTGCCAGCAGCTTAGGAGGCGGGAGGGGCACAGATACGCAGTATTTT.

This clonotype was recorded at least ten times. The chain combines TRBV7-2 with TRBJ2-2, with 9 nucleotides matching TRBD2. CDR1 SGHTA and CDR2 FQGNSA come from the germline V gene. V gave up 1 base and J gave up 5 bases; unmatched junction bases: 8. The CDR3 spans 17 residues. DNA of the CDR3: TGTGCCAGCAGCTTAGGGTTGACTAGCGGATTTACCGGGGAGCTGTTTTTT. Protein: CASSLGLTSGFTGELFF.

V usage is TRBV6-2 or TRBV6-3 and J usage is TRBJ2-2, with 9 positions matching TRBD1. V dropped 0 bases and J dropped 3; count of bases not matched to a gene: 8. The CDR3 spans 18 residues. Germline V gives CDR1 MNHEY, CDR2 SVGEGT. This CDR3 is CASSYSPGQGPYTGELFF. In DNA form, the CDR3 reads TGTGCCAGCAGTTACTCTCCGGGACAGGGTCCATACACCGGGGAGCTGTTTTTT.

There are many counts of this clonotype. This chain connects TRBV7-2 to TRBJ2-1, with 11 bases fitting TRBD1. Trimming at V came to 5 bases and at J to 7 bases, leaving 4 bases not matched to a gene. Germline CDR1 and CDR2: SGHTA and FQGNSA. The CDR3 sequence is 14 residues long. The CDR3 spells CASSTGQGANEQFF. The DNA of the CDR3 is TGTGCCAGCAGCACCGGACAGGGGGCAAATGAGCAGTTCTTC.

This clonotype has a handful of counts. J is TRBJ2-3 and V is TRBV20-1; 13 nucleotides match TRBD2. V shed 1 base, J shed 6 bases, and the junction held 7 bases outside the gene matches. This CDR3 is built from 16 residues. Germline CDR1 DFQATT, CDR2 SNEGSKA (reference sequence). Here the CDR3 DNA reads TGCAGTGCTAGAGGGACTAGCGGGAGTGCCATGGATACGCAGTATTTT. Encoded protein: CSARGTSGSAMDTQYF.

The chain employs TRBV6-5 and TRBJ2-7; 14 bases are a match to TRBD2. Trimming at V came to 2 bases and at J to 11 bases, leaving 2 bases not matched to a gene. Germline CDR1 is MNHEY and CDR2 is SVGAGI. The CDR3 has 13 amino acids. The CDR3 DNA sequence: TGTGCCAGCAGTTACGGGACTAGCGGGAGAGAGTACTTC. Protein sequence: CASSYGTSGREYF.

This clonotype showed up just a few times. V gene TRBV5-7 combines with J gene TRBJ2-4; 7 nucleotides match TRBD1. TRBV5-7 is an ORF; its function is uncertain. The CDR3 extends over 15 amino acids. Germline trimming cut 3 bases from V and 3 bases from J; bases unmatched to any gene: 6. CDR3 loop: CASSSYRGGKNIQYF. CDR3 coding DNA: TGTGCCAGCAGCTCGTACAGGGGCGGCAAAAACATTCAGTACTTC.

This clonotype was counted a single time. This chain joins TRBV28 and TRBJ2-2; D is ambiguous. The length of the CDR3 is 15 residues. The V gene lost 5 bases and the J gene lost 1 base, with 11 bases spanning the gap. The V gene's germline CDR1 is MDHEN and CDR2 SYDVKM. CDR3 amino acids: CASSLINLNTGELFF. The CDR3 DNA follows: TGTGCCAGCAGTCTTATAAACCTGAACACCGGGGAGCTGTTTTTT.

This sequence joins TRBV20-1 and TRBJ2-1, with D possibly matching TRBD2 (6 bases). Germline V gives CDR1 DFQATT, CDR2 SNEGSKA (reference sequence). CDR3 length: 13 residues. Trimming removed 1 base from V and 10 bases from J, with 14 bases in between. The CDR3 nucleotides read TGCAGTGCTAGAGTTCGCGGCGGAGGGGAGCAGTTCTTC. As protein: CSARVRGGGEQFF.

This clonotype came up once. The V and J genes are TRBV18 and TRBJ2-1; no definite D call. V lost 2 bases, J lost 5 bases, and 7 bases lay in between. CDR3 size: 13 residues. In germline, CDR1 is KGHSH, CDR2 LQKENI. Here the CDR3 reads CASSPFPDNEQFF. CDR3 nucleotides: TGTGCCAGCTCACCATTCCCGGACAATGAGCAGTTCTTC.

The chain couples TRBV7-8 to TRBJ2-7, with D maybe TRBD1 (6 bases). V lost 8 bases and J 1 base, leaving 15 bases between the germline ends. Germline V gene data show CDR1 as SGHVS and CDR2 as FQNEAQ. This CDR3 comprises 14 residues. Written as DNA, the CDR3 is TGTGCCAGCGTCGGACAGAGGAGATCCTACGAGCAGTACTTC. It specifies CASVGQRRSYEQYF.

The CDR3 DNA follows: TGTGCCTGGAGTGCCCCCGGACTAGCGGGATTTTCCTACGAGCAGTACTTC. Amino acid sequence: CAWSAPGLAGFSYEQYF. This sequence joins TRBV30 and TRBJ2-7; 12 bases agree with TRBD2. This CDR3 comprises 17 residues. V shed 1 base and J 1 base; nucleotides not matched to a gene: 8. Germline assignment: CDR1 GTSNPN and CDR2 SVGIG (reference sequence).

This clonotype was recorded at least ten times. CDR3 amino acids: CASGSFGEQFF. Here the CDR3 DNA reads TGTGCCAGCGGCTCCTTTGGTGAGCAGTTCTTC. This chain uses TRBV12-3 or TRBV12-4 with TRBJ2-1; no clear D gene. CDR3 length: 11 amino acids. With 8 bases removed from V and 9 bases from J, the gap between germline ends came to 11 bases.

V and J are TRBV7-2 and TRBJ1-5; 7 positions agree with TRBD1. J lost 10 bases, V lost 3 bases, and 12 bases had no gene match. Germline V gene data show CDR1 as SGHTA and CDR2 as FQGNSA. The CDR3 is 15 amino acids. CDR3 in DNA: TGTGCCAGCAGCTTTGGTGACAGGGCCAGTGGACCCCAGCATTTT. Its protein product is CASSFGDRASGPQHF.

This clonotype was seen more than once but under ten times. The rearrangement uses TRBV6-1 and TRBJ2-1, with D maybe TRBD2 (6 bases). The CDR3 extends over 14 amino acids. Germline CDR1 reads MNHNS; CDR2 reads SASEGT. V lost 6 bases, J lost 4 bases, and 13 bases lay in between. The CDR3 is CASRPNLAYNEQFF. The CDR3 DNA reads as TGTGCCAGCAGACCAAATCTAGCGTACAATGAGCAGTTCTTC.

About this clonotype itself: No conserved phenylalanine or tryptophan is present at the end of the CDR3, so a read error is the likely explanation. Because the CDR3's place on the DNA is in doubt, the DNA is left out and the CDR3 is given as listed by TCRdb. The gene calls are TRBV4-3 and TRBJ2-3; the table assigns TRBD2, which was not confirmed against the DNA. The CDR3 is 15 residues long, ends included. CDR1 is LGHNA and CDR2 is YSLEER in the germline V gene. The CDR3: CASSQSFTGTSGPIV.

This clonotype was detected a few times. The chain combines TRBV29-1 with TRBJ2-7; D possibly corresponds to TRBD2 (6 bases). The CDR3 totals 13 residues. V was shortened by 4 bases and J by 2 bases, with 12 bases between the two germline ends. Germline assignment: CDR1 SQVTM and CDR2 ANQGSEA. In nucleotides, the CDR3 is TGCAGCGTTGGGAAGGGGACTCCCTACGAGCAGTACTTC. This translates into CSVGKGTPYEQYF.

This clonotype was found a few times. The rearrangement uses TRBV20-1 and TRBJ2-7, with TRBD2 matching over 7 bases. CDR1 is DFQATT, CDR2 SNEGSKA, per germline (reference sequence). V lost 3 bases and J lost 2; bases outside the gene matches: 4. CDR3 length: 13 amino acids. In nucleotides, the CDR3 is TGCAGTGCTAGGCGGGCGGGAGCCTACGAGCAGTACTTC. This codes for CSARRAGAYEQYF.

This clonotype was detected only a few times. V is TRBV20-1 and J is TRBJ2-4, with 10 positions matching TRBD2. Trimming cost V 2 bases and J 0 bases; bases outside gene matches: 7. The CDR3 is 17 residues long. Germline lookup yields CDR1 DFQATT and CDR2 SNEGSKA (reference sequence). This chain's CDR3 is CSARPPGLAVAKNIQYF. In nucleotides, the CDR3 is TGCAGTGCTAGACCCCCCGGACTAGCGGTAGCCAAAAACATTCAGTACTTC.

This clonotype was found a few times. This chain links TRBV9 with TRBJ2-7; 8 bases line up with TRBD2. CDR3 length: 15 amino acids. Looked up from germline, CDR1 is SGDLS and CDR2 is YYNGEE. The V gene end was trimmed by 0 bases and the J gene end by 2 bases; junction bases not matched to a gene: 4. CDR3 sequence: CASSVGAGAPYEQYF. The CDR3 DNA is TGTGCCAGCAGCGTAGGAGCGGGAGCTCCCTACGAGCAGTACTTC.

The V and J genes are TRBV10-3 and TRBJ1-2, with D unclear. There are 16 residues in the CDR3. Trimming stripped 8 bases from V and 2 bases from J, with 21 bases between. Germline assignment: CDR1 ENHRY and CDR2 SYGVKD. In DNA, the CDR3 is TGTGCCATCTTTTCAGCGGACCCCACGGAAAACTATGGCTACACCTTC. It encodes CAIFSADPTENYGYTF.

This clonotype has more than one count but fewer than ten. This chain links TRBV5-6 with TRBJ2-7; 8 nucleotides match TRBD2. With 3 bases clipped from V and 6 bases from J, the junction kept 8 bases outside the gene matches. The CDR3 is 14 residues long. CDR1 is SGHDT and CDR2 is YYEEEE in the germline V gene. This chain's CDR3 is CASSSGTRVLEQYF. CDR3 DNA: TGTGCCAGCAGCTCCGGGACTAGAGTCCTCGAGCAGTACTTC.

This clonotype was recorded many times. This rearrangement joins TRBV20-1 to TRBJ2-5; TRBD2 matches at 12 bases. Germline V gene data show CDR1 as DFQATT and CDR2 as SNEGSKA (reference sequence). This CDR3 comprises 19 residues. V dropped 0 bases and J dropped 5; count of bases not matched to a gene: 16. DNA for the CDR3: TGCAGTGCTAGAGATCGAAGACTAGCGGGAGAACCAAAGGGGGAGACCCAGTACTTC. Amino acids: CSARDRRLAGEPKGETQYF.

As DNA, the CDR3 is TGCAGTGCTAGCTTCAGCGGGAGATCCAATGAGCAGTTCTTC. Translation: CSASFSGRSNEQFF. This chain uses TRBV20-1 with TRBJ2-1; TRBD2 matches at 8 bases. From germline, CDR1 is DFQATT and CDR2 SNEGSKA (reference sequence). V dropped 3 bases and J dropped 6; count of bases not matched to a gene: 7. The CDR3 length is 14 residues.

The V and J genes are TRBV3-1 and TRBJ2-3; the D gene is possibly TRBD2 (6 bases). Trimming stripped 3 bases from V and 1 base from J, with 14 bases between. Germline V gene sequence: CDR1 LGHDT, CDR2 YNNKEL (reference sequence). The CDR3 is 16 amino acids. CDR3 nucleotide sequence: TGTGCCAGCAGCCACCTCCGGGACTGGGGCACAGATACGCAGTATTTT. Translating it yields CASSHLRDWGTDTQYF.

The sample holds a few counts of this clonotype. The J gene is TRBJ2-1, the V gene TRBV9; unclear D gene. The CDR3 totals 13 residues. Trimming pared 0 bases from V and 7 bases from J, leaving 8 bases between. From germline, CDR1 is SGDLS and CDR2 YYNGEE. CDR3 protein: CASSVGVANEQFF. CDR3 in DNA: TGTGCCAGCAGCGTAGGGGTCGCGAATGAGCAGTTCTTC.